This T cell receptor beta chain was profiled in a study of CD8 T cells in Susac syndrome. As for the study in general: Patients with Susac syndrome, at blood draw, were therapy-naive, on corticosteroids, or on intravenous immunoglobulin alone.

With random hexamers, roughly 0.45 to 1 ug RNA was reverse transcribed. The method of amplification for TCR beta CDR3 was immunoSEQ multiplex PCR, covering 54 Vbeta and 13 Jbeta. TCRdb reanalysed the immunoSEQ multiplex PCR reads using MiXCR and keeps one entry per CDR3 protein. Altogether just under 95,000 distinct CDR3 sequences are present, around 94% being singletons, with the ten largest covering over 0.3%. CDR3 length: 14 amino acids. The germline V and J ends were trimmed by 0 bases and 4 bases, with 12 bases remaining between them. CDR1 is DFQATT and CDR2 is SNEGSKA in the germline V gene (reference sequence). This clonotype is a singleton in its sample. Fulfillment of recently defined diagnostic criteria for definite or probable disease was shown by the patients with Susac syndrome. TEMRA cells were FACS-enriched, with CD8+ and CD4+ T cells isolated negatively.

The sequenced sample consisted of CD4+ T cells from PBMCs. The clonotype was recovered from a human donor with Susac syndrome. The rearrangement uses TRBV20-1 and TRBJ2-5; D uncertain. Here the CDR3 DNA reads TGCAGTGCTAGAGATAGGGCGGTACCAGAGACCCAGTACTTC. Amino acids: CSARDRAVPETQYF.